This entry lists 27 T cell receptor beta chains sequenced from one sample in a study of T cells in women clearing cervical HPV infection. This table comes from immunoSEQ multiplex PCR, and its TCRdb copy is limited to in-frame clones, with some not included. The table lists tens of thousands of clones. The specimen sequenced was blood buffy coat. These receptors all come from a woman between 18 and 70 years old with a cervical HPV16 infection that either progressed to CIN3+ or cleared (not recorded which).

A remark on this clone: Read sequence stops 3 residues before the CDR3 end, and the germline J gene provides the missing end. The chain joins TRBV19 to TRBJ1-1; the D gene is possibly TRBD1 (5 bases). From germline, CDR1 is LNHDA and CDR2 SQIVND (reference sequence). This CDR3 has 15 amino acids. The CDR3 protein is CASSRKGQGDYEAFF. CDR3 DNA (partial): TGTGCCAGTAGTCGTAAAGGACAAGGGGACTACGAG.

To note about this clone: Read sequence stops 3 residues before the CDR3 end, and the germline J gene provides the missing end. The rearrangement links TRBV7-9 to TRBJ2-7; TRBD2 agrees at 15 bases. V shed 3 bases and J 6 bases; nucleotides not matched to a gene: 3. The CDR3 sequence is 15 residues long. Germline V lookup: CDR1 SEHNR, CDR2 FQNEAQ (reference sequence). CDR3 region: CASSLGLAGGGEQYF. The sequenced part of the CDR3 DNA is TGTGCCAGCAGCTTGGGACTAGCGGGAGGAGGCGAG.

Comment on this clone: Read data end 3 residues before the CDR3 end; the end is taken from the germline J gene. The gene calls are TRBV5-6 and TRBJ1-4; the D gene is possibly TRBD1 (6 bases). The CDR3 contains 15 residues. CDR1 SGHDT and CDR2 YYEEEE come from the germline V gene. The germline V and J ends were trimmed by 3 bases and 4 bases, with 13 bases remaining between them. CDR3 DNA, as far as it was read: TGTGCCAGCAGCTACCGGACAGATAGTAATGAAAAA. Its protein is CASSYRTDSNEK. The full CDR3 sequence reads CASSYRTDSNEKLFF.

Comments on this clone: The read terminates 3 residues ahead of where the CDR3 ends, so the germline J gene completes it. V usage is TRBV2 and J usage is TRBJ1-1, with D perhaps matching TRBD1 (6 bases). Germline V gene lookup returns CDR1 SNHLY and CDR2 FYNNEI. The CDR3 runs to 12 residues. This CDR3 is CASRNMAGEAFF. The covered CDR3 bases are TGTGCCAGCAGAAATATGGCAGGGGAG.

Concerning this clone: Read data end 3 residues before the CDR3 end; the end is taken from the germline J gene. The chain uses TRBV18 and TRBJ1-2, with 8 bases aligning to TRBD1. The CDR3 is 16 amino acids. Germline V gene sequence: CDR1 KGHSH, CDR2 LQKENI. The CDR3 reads CASSPRGRQDAYDYTF. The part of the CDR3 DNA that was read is TGTGCCAGCTCACCCAGGGGGCGGCAGGACGCCTACGAC.

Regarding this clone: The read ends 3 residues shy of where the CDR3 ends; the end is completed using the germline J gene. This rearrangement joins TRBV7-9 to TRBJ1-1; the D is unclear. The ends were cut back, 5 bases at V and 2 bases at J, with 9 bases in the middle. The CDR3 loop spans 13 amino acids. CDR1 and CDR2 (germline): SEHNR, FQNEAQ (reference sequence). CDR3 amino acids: CASSTARNTEAFF. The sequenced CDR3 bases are TGTGCCAGCAGCACCGCTAGAAACACTGAA.

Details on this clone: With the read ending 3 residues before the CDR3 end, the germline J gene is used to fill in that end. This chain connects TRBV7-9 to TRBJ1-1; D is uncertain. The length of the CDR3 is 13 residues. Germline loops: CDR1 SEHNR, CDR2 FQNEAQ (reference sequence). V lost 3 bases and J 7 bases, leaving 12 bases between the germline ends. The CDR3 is CASSLAGPNEAFF. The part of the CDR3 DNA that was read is TGTGCCAGCAGCTTGGCAGGCCCTAATGAA.

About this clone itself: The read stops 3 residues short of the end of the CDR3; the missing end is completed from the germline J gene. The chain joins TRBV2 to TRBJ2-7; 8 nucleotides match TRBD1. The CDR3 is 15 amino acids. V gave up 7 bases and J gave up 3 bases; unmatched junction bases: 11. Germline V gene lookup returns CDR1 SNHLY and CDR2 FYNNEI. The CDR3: CASKSDRDERYEQYF. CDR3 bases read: TGTGCCAGCAAATCGGACAGGGATGAACGCTACGAG. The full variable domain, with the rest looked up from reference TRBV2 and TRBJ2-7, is EPEVTQTPSHQVTQMGQEVILRCVPISNHLYFYWYRQILGQKVEFLVSFYNNEISEKSEIFDDQFSVERPDGSNFTLKIRSTKLEDSAMYFCASKSDRDERYEQYFGPGTRLTVT.

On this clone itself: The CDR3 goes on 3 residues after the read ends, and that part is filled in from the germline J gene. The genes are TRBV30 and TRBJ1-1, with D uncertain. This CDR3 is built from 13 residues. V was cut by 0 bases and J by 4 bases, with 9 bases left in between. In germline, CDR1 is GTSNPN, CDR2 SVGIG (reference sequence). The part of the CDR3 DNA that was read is TGTGCCTGGAGTGTGAGCCCAGGCACTGAA. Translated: CAWSVSPGTE. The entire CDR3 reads CAWSVSPGTEAFF.

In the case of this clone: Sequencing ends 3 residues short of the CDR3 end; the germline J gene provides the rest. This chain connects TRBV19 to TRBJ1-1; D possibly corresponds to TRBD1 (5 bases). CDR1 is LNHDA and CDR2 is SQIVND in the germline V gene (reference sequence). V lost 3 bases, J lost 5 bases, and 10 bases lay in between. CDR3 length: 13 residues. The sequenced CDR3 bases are TGTGCCAGTAGTATCCAAAGGGGTACTGAA. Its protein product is CASSIQRGTE. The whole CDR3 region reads CASSIQRGTEAFF.

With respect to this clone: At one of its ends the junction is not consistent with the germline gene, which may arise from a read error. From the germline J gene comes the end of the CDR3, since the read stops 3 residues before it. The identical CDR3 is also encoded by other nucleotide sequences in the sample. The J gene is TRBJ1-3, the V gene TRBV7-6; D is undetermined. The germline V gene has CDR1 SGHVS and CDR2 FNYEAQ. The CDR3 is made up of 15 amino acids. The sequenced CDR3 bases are TGTGCCAGCAGCTTAAACAGTGTCTCTGGAAACACA. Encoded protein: CASSLNSVSGNT. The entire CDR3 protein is CASSLNSVSGNTIYF.

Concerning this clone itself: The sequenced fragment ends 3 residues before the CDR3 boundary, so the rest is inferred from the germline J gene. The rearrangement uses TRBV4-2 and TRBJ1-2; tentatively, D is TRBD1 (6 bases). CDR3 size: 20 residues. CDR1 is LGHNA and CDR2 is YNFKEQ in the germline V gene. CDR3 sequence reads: CASSPHRLAGATIIQETYTF. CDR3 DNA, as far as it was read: TGTGCCAGCAGCCCCCATAGACTAGCGGGGGCCACAATTATTCAAGAGACC.

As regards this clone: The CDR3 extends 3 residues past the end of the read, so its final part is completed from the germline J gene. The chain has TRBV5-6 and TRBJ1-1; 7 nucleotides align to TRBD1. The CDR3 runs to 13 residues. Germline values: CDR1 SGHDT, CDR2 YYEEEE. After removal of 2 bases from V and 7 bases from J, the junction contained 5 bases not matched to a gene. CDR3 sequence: CASSLVTGYEAFF. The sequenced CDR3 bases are TGTGCCAGCAGCTTAGTGACAGGGTATGAA.

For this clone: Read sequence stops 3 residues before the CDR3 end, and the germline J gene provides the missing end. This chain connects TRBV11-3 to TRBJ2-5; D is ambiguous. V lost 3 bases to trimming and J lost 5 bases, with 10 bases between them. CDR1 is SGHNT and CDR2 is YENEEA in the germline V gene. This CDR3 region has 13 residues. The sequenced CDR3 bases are TGTGCCAGCAGCTTTCCGGGTTCGGAGACC. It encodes CASSFPGSET. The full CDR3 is CASSFPGSETQYF. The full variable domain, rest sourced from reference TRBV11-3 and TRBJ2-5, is EAGVVQSPRYKIIEKKQPVAFWCNPISGHNTLYWYLQNLGQGPELLIRYENEEAVDDSQLPKDRFSAERLKGVDSTLKIQPAELGDSAVYLCASSFPGSETQYFGPGTRLLVL.

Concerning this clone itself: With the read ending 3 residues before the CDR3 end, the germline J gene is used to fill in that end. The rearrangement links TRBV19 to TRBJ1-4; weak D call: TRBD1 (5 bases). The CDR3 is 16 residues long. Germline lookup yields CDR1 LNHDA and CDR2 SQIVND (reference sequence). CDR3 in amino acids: CASSMGLASGANVLFF. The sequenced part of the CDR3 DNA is TGTGCCAGTAGTATGGGGCTGGCCTCTGGGGCCAACGTA.

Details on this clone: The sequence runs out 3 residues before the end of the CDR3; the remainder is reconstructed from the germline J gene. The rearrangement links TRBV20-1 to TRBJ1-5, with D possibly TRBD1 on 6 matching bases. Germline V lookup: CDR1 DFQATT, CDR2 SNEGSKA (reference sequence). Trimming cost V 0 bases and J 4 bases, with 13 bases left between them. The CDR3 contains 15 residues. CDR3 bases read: TGCAGTGCTAGAGATTTTCGGACAGAGAATCAGCCC. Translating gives CSARDFRTENQP. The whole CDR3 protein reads CSARDFRTENQPQHF.

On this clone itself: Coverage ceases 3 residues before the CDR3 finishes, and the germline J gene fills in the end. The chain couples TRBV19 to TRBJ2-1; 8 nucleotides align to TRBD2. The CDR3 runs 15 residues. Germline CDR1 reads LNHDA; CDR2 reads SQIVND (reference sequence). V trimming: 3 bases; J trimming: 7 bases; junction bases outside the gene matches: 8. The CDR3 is CASSISGLVLNEQFF. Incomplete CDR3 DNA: TGTGCCAGTAGTATTTCGGGACTAGTCCTTAATGAG.

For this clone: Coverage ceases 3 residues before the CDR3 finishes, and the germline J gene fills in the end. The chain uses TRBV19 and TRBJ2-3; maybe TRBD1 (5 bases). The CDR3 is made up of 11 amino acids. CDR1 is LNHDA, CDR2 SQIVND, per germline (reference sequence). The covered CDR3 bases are TGTGCCAGTAGTGACCTGGGGCCG. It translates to CASSDLGP. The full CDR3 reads CASSDLGPQYF.

The chain's CDR3 is CASSLGQGSYNEQFF. The sequenced CDR3 bases are TGTGCCAGCAGCTTGGGACAGGGGTCCTACAATGAG. This chain joins TRBV5-5 and TRBJ2-1; 8 bases match TRBD1. The read comes to an end 3 residues before the CDR3 does, leaving the germline J gene to fill in the end. Per germline, CDR1 SGHKS and CDR2 YYEKEE (reference sequence). Unmatched junction bases numbered 0, after V lost 0 bases and J lost 1 base. The CDR3 has 15 amino acids.

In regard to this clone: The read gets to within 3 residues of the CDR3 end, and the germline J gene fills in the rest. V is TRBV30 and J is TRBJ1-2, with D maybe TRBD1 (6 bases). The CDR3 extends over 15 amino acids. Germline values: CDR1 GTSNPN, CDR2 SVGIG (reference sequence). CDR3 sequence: CAWTQRGRRTDTYTF. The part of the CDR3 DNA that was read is TGTGCCTGGACTCAGAGGGGGAGAAGGACAGATACC.

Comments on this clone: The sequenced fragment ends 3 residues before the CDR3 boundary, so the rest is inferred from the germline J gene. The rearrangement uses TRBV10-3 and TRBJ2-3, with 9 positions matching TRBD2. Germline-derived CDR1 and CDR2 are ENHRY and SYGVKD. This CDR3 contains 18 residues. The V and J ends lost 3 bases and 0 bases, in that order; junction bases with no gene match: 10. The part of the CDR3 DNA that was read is TGTGCCATCAGTGAATCGTTAGCGGGAGTCACTAGCACAGATACG. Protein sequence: CAISESLAGVTSTDT. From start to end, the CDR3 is CAISESLAGVTSTDTQYF.

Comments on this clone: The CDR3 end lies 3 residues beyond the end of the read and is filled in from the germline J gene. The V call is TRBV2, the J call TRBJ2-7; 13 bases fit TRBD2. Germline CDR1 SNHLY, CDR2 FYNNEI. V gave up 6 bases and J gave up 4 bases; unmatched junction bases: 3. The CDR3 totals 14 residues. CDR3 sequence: CASRQTSGGYEQYF. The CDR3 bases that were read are TGTGCCAGCAGACAGACTAGCGGGGGGTACGAG.

Here the CDR3 reads CASSEALGAWGDGYTF. Incomplete CDR3 DNA: TGTGCCAGCAGTGAAGCTTTAGGGGCCTGGGGGGATGGC. The rearrangement uses TRBV2 and TRBJ1-2; tentative D call: TRBD1 (5 bases). Read data end 3 residues before the CDR3 end; the end is taken from the germline J gene. Trimming shortened V by 0 bases and J by 6 bases, and 17 bases separated the two germline ends. Germline values: CDR1 SNHLY, CDR2 FYNNEI. The CDR3 spans 16 residues.

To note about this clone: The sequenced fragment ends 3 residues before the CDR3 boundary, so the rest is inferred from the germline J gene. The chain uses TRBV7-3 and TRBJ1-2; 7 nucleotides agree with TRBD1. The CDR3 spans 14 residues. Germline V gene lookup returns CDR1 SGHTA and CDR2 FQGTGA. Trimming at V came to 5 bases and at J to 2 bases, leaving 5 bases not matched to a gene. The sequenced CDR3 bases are TGTGCCAGCAGCCCCCTGGGACAGAACTATGGC. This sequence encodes CASSPLGQNYG. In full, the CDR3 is CASSPLGQNYGYTF.

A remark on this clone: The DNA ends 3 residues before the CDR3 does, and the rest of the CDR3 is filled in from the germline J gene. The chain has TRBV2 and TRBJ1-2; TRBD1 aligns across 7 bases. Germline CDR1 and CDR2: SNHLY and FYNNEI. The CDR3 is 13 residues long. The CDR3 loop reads CASSITGAGGYTF. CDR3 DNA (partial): TGTGCCAGCAGTATTACAGGGGCGGGCGGC.

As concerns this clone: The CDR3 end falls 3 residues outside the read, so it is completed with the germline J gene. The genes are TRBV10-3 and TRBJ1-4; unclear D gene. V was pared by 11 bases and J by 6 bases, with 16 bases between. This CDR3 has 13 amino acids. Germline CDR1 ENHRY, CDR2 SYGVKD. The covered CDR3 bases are TGTGCCTCCCGACGGGTGTTAGATGAAAAA. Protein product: CASRRVLDEK. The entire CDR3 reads CASRRVLDEKLFF.

The chain's CDR3 is CASSQTGTGGYDYTF. CDR3 DNA (partial): TGTGCCAGCTCACAAACCGGGACAGGGGGCTACGAC. The rearrangement uses TRBV18 and TRBJ1-2, with 12 bases fitting TRBD1. Read coverage stops 3 residues before the CDR3 terminus; the germline J gene supplies the remainder. The CDR3 runs 15 residues. In germline, CDR1 is KGHSH, CDR2 LQKENI. Together with reference TRBV18 and TRBJ1-2, the CDR3 gives the full variable domain: NAGVMQNPRHLVRRRGQEARLRCSPMKGHSHVYWYRQLPEEGLKFMVYLQKENIIDESGMPKERFSAEFPKEGPSILRIQQVVRGDSAAYFCASSQTGTGGYDYTFGSGTRLTVV.